Given below is one T cell receptor beta chain in context. Its antigen is currently not known. No much larger clone exists at a distance of one base, and base qualities are not known. This entry belongs to a study of control samples from healthy donors and cancer patients (dated by TCRdb to the early 2020s). Based on the germline V gene (reference sequence), the CDR1 and CDR2 sequences are MNHEY and SMNVEV. For this chain, trimming is 8 bases at the V end and 2 bases at the J end, and the number of junction bases without a gene match is 5. The CDR3, from cysteine to phenylalanine, totals 15 residues. Only CDR3 DNA is held: 45 bases, read in frame from base 1. Libraries were constructed by the immunoSEQ multiplex PCR assay. TCRdb carries this immuneACCESS record with in-frame sequences only. Its versions omit some clonotypes, under half of them owing to an unresolved V gene in the studies checked, with the rest unexplained. The sample table shows about 150,000 clones, and around 90% are seen once. In total, the top ten clones hold 4.9% of the sample.

Rearrangement joined TRBV27 to TRBJ1-3; 11 junctional bases match TRBD1. The sequenced sample consisted of blood. This receptor was taken from a man in his thirties or forties in good health. The CDR3 protein is CASQRTGGPGNTIYF. The DNA is TGTGCCAGCCAAAGGACAGGGGGCCCTGGAAACACCATATATTTT.